This T cell receptor beta chain was retrieved from a study of T-cell memory formation after mild COVID-19. Study as a whole: TCR clusters were mostly donor specific. Study-wide findings and caveats: Memory from before infection featured some responding clones, which suggests cross-reactive memory joined. Contracting CD4+ clones sat mainly in CM and EM; CD8+ in EMRA.

The authors produced TCR alpha and TCR beta cDNA libraries with sample barcodes and UMIs by 5'RACE using constant-segment primers. TCRdb processed the 5' RACE reads anew with MiXCR; each CDR3 protein has one entry. The profile shows about 410,000 distinct CDR3 sequences, less than 25% of them singletons. A few counts support this clonotype. Its antigen is unidentified. Germline V gene lookup returns CDR1 SGHTA and CDR2 FQGTGA. The CDR3 runs to 15 residues. Trimming removed 5 bases from V and 10 bases from J; junction bases left unmatched: 8. The clonotype comes from an adult woman who had mild COVID-19 (a few samples of this study predate the infection). Cell type and time point are not known. Sample: PBMCs or a T cell subset sorted from them (not recorded which). This chain connects TRBV7-3 to TRBJ2-1; 13 bases are shared with TRBD2. As DNA, the CDR3 is TGTGCCAGCAGCCCTGGACTAGCGGGAGTAAAGGAGCAGTTCTTC. This gives the protein CASSPGLAGVKEQFF. Looking up the rest from reference TRBV7-3 and TRBJ2-1 gives the full variable domain: GAGVSQTPSNKVTEKGKYVELRCDPISGHTALYWYRQSLGQGPEFLIYFQGTGAADDSGLPNDRFFAVRPEGSVSTLKIQRTERGDSAVYLCASSPGLAGVKEQFFGPGTRLTVL.